This T cell receptor beta chain is drawn from a study of blood T cell repertoires in COVID-19. Clones were read by immunoSEQ multiplex PCR, and TCRdb kept only the in-frame ones, dropping some. This table has about 430,000 clones, approximately 90% appearing once. The CDR3 spans 15 residues. Trimming cost V 3 bases and J 1 base; bases outside gene matches: 7. CDR1 is DFQATT, CDR2 SNEGSKA, per germline (reference sequence). Researchers sorted participants into cohorts using their self-reported clinical history. During the 2 weeks before they entered the study, exposed participants had met someone with a PCR-confirmed or clinician-diagnosed COVID-19 case.

The receptor comes from a woman younger than 30 who had been exposed to COVID-19. Sequenced material: PBMCs or T cells enriched from blood (not recorded which). The chain recombines TRBV20-1 with TRBJ2-5, with 8 bases lining up with TRBD2. CDR3 DNA sequence: TGCAGTGCTAGTTCGGGAGGGGCCCTCCAAGAGACCCAGTACTTC. Protein: CSASSGGALQETQYF.